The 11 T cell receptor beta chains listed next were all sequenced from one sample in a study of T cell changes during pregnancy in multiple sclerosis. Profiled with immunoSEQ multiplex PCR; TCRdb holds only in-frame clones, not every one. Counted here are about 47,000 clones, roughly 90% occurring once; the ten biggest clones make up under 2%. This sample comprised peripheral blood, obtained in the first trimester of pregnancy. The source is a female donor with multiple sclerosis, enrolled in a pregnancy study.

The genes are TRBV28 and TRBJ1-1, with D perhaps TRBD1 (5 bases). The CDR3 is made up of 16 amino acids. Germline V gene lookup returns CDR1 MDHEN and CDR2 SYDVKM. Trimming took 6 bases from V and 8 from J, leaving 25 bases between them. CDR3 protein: CASRAGEGKVGLEAFF. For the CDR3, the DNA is TGTGCCAGCAGAGCGGGGGAAGGAAAAGTGGGGTTGGAAGCTTTCTTT.

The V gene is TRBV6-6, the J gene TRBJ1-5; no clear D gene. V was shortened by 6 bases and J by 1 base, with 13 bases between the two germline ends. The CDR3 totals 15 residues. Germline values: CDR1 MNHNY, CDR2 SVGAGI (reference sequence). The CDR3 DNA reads TGTGCCAGCAGCACTTACCCGGGGAGCAATCAGCCCCAGCATTTT. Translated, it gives CASSTYPGSNQPQHF.

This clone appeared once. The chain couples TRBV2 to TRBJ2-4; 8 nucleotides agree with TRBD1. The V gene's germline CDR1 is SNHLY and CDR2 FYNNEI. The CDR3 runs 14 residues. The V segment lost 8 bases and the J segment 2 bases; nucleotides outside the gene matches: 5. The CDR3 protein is CASLRQGTKNIQYF. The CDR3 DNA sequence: TGTGCCAGCCTTAGACAGGGGACCAAAAACATTCAGTACTTC. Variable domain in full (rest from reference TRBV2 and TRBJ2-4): EPEVTQTPSHQVTQMGQEVILRCVPISNHLYFYWYRQILGQKVEFLVSFYNNEISEKSEIFDDQFSVERPDGSNFTLKIRSTKLEDSAMYFCASLRQGTKNIQYFGAGTRLSVL.

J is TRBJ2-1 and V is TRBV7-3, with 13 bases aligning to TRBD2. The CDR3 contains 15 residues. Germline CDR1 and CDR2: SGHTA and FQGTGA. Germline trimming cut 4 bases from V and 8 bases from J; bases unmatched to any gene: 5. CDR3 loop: CASSSLAGGAHEQFF. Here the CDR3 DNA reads TGTGCCAGCAGCTCACTAGCGGGAGGGGCCCATGAGCAGTTCTTC. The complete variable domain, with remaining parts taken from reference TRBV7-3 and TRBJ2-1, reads GAGVSQTPSNKVTEKGKYVELRCDPISGHTALYWYRQSLGQGPEFLIYFQGTGAADDSGLPNDRFFAVRPEGSVSTLKIQRTERGDSAVYLCASSSLAGGAHEQFFGPGTRLTVL.

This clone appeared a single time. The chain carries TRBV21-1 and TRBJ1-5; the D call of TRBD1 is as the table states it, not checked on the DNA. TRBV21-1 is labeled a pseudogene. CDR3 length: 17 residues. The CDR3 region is CASRLRDRAVGNQPQHF. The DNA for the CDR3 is TGTGCCAGCAGACTCCGGGACAGGGCGGTTGGAAATCAGCCCCAGCATTTT.

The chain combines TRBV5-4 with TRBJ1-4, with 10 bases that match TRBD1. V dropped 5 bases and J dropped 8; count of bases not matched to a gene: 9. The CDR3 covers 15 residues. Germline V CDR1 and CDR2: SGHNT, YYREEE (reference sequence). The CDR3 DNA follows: TGTGCCAGCAGTCCCGGAGGACAGGGGGAAGAAAAACTGTTTTTT. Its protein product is CASSPGGQGEEKLFF.

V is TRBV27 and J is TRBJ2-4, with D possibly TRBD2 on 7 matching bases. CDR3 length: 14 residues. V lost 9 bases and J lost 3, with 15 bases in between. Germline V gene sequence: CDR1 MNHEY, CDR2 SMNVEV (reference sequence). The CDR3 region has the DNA TGTGCCAGGTCGTTGGGGGGGCTCAAAAACATTCAGTACTTC. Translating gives CARSLGGLKNIQYF.

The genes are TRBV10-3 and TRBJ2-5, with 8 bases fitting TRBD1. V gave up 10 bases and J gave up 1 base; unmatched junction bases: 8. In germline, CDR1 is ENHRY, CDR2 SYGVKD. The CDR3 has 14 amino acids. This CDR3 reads CATTRGPSQETQYF. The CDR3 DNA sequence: TGTGCCACCACCAGGGGGCCTTCCCAAGAGACCCAGTACTTC.

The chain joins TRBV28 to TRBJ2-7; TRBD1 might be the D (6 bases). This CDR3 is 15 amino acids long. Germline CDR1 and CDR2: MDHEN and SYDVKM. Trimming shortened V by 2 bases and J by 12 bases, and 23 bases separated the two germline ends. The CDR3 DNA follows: TGTGCCAGCAGTTTAGGTTCACAGGGAATACGGGCACTGTACTTC. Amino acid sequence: CASSLGSQGIRALYF.

As DNA, the CDR3 is TGTGCCAGCACCCCAGGGGTCAATGAGCAGTTCTTC. Protein sequence: CASTPGVNEQFF. The rearrangement joins TRBV7-9 to TRBJ2-1, with a weak D call TRBD1 (6 bases). V was trimmed by 7 bases and J by 6 bases, leaving 10 bases between them. This CDR3 comprises 12 residues. Germline-derived CDR1 and CDR2 are SEHNR and FQNEAQ (reference sequence). Full variable domain (remainder filled in from reference TRBV7-9 and TRBJ2-1): DTGVSQNPRHKITKRGQNVTFRCDPISEHNRLYWYRQTLGQGPEFLTYFQNEAQLEKSRLLSDRFSAERPKGSFSTLEIQRTEQGDSAMYLCASTPGVNEQFFGPGTRLTVL.

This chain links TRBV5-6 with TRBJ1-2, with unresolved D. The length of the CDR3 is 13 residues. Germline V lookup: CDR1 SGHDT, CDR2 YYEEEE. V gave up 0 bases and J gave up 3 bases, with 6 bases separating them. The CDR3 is CASSLGLDYGYTF. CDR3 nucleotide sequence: TGTGCCAGCAGCTTGGGGCTTGACTATGGCTACACCTTC.